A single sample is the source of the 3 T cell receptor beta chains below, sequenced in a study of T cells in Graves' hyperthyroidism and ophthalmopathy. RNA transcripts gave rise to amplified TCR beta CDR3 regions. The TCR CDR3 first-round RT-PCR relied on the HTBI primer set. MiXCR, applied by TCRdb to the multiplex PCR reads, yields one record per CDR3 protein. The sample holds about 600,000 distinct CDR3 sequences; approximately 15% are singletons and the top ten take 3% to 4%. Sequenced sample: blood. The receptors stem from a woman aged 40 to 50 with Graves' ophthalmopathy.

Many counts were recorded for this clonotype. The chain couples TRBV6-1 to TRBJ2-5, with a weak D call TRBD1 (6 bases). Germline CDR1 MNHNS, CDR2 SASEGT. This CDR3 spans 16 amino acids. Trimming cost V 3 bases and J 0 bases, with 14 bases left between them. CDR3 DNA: TGTGCCAGCAGTGACCGGACAGCGCGGTACCAAGAGACCCAGTACTTC. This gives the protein CASSDRTARYQETQYF.

The CDR3 is CSAQGTGLRGDTQYF. The CDR3 DNA is TGCAGTGCTCAGGGGACAGGCCTCCGGGGAGATACGCAGTATTTT. This chain links TRBV20-1 with TRBJ2-3; TRBD1 matches at 8 bases. V lost 5 bases and J lost 5; bases outside the gene matches: 12. This CDR3 is 15 amino acids long. Germline lookup yields CDR1 DFQATT and CDR2 SNEGSKA (reference sequence).

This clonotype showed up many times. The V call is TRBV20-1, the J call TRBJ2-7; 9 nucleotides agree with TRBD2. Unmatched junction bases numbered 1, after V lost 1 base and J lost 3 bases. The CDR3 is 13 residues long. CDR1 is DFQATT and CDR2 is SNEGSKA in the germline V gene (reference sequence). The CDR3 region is CSARGGRDYEQYF. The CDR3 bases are TGCAGTGCTAGAGGCGGGAGGGACTACGAGCAGTACTTC.